This TCR beta chain was profiled in a study of beta chain features in type 1 diabetes. Germline trimming cut 0 bases from V and 7 bases from J; bases unmatched to any gene: 4. This CDR3 comprises 16 residues. Germline assignment: CDR1 SGHDT and CDR2 YYEEEE. Reverse transcription of all isolated RNA meant that expressed TCRB transcripts were sequenced. TCRdb keeps only in-frame clones here, not all; method: immunoSEQ multiplex PCR. The table has almost 350,000 clones, around 19% seen once; the top ten hold around 0.04%. The sample taken for sequencing was naive CD4+ T cells from blood. This TCR came from a woman under 30 in good health. The chain employs TRBV5-6 and TRBJ1-6; TRBD1 matches at 10 bases. The CDR3 spells CASSLGDRGPNSPLHF. CDR3 nucleotide sequence: TGTGCCAGCAGCTTGGGGGACAGGGGACCGAATTCACCCCTCCACTTT.